A selection of T cell receptor beta chains follows, all from one sample in a study of post-analysis software for immune sequencing data. From the PCR reads, TCRdb called clonotypes with MiXCR, one entry per CDR3 protein. The table has roughly 160,000 distinct CDR3 sequences, around 36% seen once. Sequencing used blood, obtained after autologous hematopoietic stem cell transplantation. The origin of the receptors is a girl under 18 with multiple sclerosis. Each CDR3 is given with its conserved first and last residue. The order of the fields is J gene, clone size, D gene, V gene, CDR3 protein, CDR3 DNA. A D gene is named only where the DNA matches it firmly. The listing skips clone size in some rows; elsewhere it reads once, few, many or a size class.

TRBJ2-3,few,.,TRBV5-1,CASSLRGVQTDTQYF,TGCGCCAGCAGCTTGCGAGGGGTTCAAACAGATACGCAGTATTTT
TRBJ2-5,.,.,TRBV20-1,CSAITSGQPSLETQYF,TGCAGTGCTATAACCTCGGGGCAGCCATCCCTAGAGACCCAGTACTTC
TRBJ2-7,.,TRBD2,TRBV6-5,CASSHAGDGYEQYF,TGTGCCAGCAGCCATGCGGGAGATGGTTACGAGCAGTACTTC
TRBJ2-3,few,TRBD2,TRBV20-1,CSARVGPGLAYRTDTQYF,TGCAGTGCGAGAGTTGGACCGGGACTAGCATATCGCACAGATACGCAGTATTTT
TRBJ2-7,.,TRBD2,TRBV28,CASSFPGGGNKGSEQYF,TGTGCCAGCAGTTTTCCTGGGGGGGGGAACAAAGGGTCCGAGCAGTACTTC
TRBJ2-3,.,.,TRBV5-1,CASSLAVNTDTQYF,TGCGCCAGCAGCTTGGCGGTCAACACAGATACGCAGTATTTT
TRBJ2-5,few,TRBD2,TRBV20-1,CSAKGLAGGEGPQETQYF,TGCAGTGCCAAGGGACTAGCGGGAGGGGAGGGGCCGCAAGAGACCCAGTACTTC
TRBJ2-3,.,.,TRBV20-1,CSARARSTDTQYF,TGCAGTGCTAGGGCGAGGAGCACAGATACGCAGTATTTT
TRBJ1-6,few,.,TRBV7-3,CASSLGGYNSPLHF,TGTGCCAGCAGCTTAGGTGGATATAATTCACCCCTCCACTTT
TRBJ2-1,.,TRBD1,TRBV6-2/TRBV6-3,CASRAGQGTVTYEQFF,TGTGCCAGCAGAGCAGGACAGGGGACGGTTACGTATGAGCAGTTCTTC
TRBJ1-2,few,TRBD1,TRBV7-8,CASSLVTGQNYGYTF,TGTGCCAGCAGCTTAGTGACAGGGCAAAACTATGGCTACACCTTC
TRBJ2-5,few,.,TRBV11-2,CASSLNWEDIRETQYF,TGTGCCAGCAGCTTAAACTGGGAGGACATTCGGGAGACCCAGTACTTC
TRBJ1-1,.,.,TRBV6-2/TRBV6-3,CASSWARDTEAFF,TGTGCCAGCAGTTGGGCCAGGGACACTGAAGCTTTCTTT
TRBJ2-5,.,.,TRBV2,CASNTAPETQYF,TGTGCCAGCAACACGGCCCCAGAGACCCAGTACTTC
TRBJ2-3,.,.,TRBV5-1,CASSSKAGDTQYF,TGCGCCAGCAGCTCAAAGGCGGGAGATACGCAGTATTTT
TRBJ2-1,.,.,TRBV10-3,CAISEVDEQFF,TGTGCCATCAGTGAGGTCGATGAGCAGTTCTTC
TRBJ1-1,few,.,TRBV2,CASRREQNTEAFF,TGTGCCAGCAGAAGGGAGCAAAACACTGAAGCTTTCTTT
TRBJ1-2,.,.,TRBV28,CASHRLWGGYTF,TGTGCCAGCCACAGGTTGTGGGGTGGCTACACCTTC
TRBJ1-2,.,TRBD1,TRBV24-1,CATGDRAGYGYTF,TGTGCCACCGGCGACAGGGCCGGCTATGGCTACACCTTC
TRBJ1-4,few,.,TRBV7-8,CASSLNNEKLFF,TGTGCCAGCAGCTTAAATAATGAAAAACTGTTTTTT
TRBJ2-7,.,TRBD2,TRBV5-1,CASSPGRTSGIYEQYF,TGCGCCAGCAGCCCCGGCAGGACTAGCGGGATCTACGAGCAGTACTTC
TRBJ2-1,.,.,TRBV9,CASSDGTSFGNEQFF,TGTGCCAGCAGCGACGGGACCTCGTTTGGCAATGAGCAGTTCTTC
TRBJ2-3,.,.,TRBV20-1,CGDPPSDTQYF,TGCGGTGACCCTCCGTCAGATACGCAGTATTTT
TRBJ2-7,few,TRBD2,TRBV20-1,CSARDWTSGPSYEQYF,TGCAGTGCTAGAGACTGGACTAGCGGACCTTCCTACGAGCAGTACTTC
TRBJ2-5,.,TRBD2,TRBV12-3/TRBV12-4,CASSLTSGSVETQYF,TGTGCCAGCAGTTTAACTAGCGGGAGTGTCGAGACCCAGTACTTC
TRBJ2-1,.,TRBD1,TRBV29-1,CSVDRLTGAAEQFF,TGCAGCGTTGACCGGTTGACAGGGGCCGCTGAGCAGTTCTTC
TRBJ2-7,.,TRBD2,TRBV20-1,CSARALAGRYEQYF,TGCAGTGCTAGAGCGCTAGCGGGAAGGTACGAGCAGTACTTC
TRBJ1-5,many,.,TRBV6-6,CASSFTPGVNQPQHF,TGTGCCAGCAGCTTTACCCCAGGGGTCAATCAGCCCCAGCATTTT
TRBJ2-3,many,.,TRBV28,CASSLEWLGGDSYTDTQYF,TGTGCCAGCAGTTTAGAGTGGCTGGGCGGGGATAGTTACACAGATACGCAGTATTTT
TRBJ2-1,.,TRBD1,TRBV11-3,CASSAQDRAYNEQFF,TGTGCCAGCAGCGCTCAGGACAGGGCCTACAATGAGCAGTTCTTC
TRBJ2-7,.,TRBD2,TRBV28,CASSTNMLAGAGYCEQYF,TGTGCCAGCAGCACTAATATGCTAGCGGGAGCCGGGTATTGCGAGCAGTACTTC
TRBJ2-7,.,TRBD2,TRBV2,CASSEFPSGTYEQYF,TGTGCCAGCAGTGAGTTTCCTAGCGGGACCTACGAGCAGTACTTC
TRBJ2-3,few,TRBD2,TRBV6-5,CASSYGTSGSSQYF,TGTGCCAGCAGTTACGGGACTAGCGGGAGTTCGCAGTATTTT
TRBJ2-4,.,.,TRBV5-1,CASSLGVYGGNEQYF,TGCGCCAGCAGCTTGGGTGTTTATGGGGGGAATGAGCAGTACTTC
TRBJ2-5,few,.,TRBV10-2,CASSESGRQETQYF,TGCGCCAGCAGTGAGTCCGGGAGACAAGAGACCCAGTACTTC
TRBJ1-6,.,.,TRBV28,CASSLQRAYNSPLHF,TGTGCCAGCAGTTTACAAAGGGCCTATAATTCACCCCTCCACTTT
TRBJ2-1,few,.,TRBV27,CASSLSAGRNEQFF,TGTGCCAGCAGTTTATCAGCAGGGAGGAATGAGCAGTTCTTC
TRBJ2-5,few,TRBD2,TRBV11-1,CASSTRTSGRFQETQYF,TGTGCCAGCAGCACCCGGACTAGCGGGCGTTTCCAAGAGACCCAGTACTTC
TRBJ2-2,few,.,TRBV6-5,CASRQGEANTGELFF,TGTGCCAGCAGACAGGGAGAGGCGAACACCGGGGAGCTGTTTTTT
TRBJ1-2,.,.,TRBV4-2,CASSPRESAGYTF,TGTGCCAGCAGCCCCCGGGAATCTGCTGGCTACACCTTC
TRBJ2-1,.,TRBD1,TRBV20-1,CSARDGGTGPRNEQFF,TGCAGTGCTAGAGATGGGGGGACAGGGCCCCGCAATGAGCAGTTCTTC
TRBJ1-2,.,.,TRBV27,CASSLTRVGGYTF,TGTGCCAGCAGTTTAACCCGAGTGGGAGGCTACACCTTC
TRBJ2-3,.,.,TRBV7-9,CASSLARLVGPTDTQYF,TGTGCCAGCAGCTTAGCGCGACTAGTTGGCCCCACAGATACGCAGTATTTT
TRBJ2-1,.,TRBD2,TRBV20-1,CSAALAGRYNEQFF,TGCAGTGCCGCCCTAGCGGGCCGCTACAATGAGCAGTTCTTC
TRBJ2-5,.,.,TRBV7-9,CASSLERTETQYF,TGTGCCAGCAGCTTGGAGCGAACGGAGACCCAGTACTTC
TRBJ2-5,.,TRBD2,TRBV29-1,CSVGGGETQYF,TGCAGCGTTGGGGGGGGAGAGACCCAGTACTTC
TRBJ1-1,.,TRBD1,TRBV2,CASSPRTGAEAFF,TGTGCCAGCAGCCCCAGGACAGGGGCTGAAGCTTTCTTT
TRBJ2-1,.,TRBD2,TRBV20-1,CSARSQGAGGSLRDEQFF,TGCAGTGCTAGATCCCAAGGGGCGGGAGGGTCCCTACGGGATGAGCAGTTCTTC
TRBJ2-4,few,TRBD2,TRBV3-1,CASSTDSSGRTKNIQYF,TGTGCCAGCAGCACCGACTCAAGCGGGAGAACCAAAAACATTCAGTACTTC
TRBJ2-7,.,TRBD1,TRBV29-1,CSAGTGSYEQYF,TGCAGCGCTGGGACAGGGAGCTACGAGCAGTACTTC
TRBJ2-3,.,.,TRBV5-6,CASRTGPATDTQYF,TGTGCCAGCAGGACGGGACCCGCGACAGATACGCAGTATTTT
TRBJ2-3,few,TRBD2,TRBV5-1,CASSPGLAGADTQYF,TGCGCCAGCAGCCCGGGACTAGCGGGAGCAGATACGCAGTATTTT
TRBJ2-1,few,TRBD2,TRBV20-1,CSATIPGGYNEQFF,TGCAGTGCGACCATCCCGGGAGGATACAATGAGCAGTTCTTC
TRBJ2-7,.,.,TRBV4-2,CASSQGRTASYEQYF,TGTGCCAGCAGCCAAGGTAGGACGGCATCCTACGAGCAGTACTTC
TRBJ1-1,.,.,TRBV25-1,CTSTKTGVNTEAFF,TGTACCAGCACCAAGACAGGTGTGAACACTGAAGCTTTCTTT
TRBJ2-5,many,TRBD2,TRBV28,CASSLAGGTTQYF,TGTGCCAGCAGCCTAGCGGGTGGTACGACCCAGTACTTC
TRBJ2-1,.,TRBD2,TRBV14,CASSHGRLAGAHEQFF,TGTGCCAGCAGCCATGGTCGTCTAGCGGGAGCCCATGAGCAGTTCTTC
TRBJ2-7,.,TRBD1,TRBV12-3/TRBV12-4,CASSLEGQGALGYEQYF,TGTGCCAGCAGTTTAGAAGGACAGGGGGCATTGGGGTACGAGCAGTACTTC
TRBJ2-1,.,.,TRBV19,CASSMEPGSDNEQFF,TGTGCCAGTAGTATGGAGCCCGGGAGTGATAATGAGCAGTTCTTC
TRBJ2-5,.,.,TRBV5-1,CASSLAGDQETQYF,TGCGCCAGCAGCTTGGCCGGGGACCAAGAGACCCAGTACTTC